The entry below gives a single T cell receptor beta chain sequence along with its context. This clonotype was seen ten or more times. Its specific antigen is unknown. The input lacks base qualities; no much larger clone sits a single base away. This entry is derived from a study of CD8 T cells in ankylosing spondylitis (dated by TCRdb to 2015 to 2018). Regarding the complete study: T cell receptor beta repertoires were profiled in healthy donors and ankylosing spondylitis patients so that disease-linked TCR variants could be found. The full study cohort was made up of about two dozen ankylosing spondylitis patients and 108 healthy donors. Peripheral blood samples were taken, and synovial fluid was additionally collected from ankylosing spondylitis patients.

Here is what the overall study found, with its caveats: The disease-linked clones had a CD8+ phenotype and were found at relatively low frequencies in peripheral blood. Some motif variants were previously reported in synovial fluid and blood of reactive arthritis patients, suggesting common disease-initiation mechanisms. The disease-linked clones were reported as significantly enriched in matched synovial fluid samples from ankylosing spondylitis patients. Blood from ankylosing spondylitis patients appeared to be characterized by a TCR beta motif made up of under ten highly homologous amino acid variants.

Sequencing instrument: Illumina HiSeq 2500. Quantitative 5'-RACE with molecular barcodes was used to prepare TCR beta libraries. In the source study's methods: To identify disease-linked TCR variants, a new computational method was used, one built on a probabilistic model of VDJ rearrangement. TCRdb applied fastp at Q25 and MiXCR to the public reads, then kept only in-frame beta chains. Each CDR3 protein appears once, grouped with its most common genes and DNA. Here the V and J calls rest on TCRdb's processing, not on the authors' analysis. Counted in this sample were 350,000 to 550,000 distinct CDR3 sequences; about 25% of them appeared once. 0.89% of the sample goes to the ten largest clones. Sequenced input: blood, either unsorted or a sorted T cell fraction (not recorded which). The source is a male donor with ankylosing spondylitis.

The CDR3 protein sequence reads: CAISEKGVEQYV. The nucleotide sequence is TGTGCCATCAGTGAAAAAGGGGTAGAGCAGTACGTC. Here the chain combines TRBV10-3 and TRBJ2-7, with TRBD1 as a weak D call on 5 bases. CDR1 and CDR2, per the germline V gene, are ENHRY and SYGVKD. The junction shows trimming of 3 bases on V and 7 bases on J, plus 10 bases between the germline ends. The CDR3 goes from the cysteine to the valine over 12 residues. Only CDR3 DNA remains: 36 bases, in frame from the first base.